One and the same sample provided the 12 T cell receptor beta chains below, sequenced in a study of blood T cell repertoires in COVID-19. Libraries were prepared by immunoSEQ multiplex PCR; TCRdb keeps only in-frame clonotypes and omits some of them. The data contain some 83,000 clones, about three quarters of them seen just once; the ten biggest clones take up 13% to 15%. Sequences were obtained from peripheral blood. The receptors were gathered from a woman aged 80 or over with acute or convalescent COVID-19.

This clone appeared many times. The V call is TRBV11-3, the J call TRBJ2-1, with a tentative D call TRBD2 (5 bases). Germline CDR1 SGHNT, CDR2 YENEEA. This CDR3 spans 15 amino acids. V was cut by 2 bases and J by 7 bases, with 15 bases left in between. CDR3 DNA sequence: TGTGCCAGCAGCTTAACATCTGGGAGCTTGAATGAGCAGTTCTTC. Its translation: CASSLTSGSLNEQFF.

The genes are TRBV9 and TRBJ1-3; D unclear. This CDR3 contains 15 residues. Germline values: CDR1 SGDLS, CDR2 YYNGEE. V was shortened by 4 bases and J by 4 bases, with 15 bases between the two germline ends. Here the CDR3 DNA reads TGTGCCAGCAGCTCTTACGAGTGGTCCGGAAACACCATATATTTT. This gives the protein CASSSYEWSGNTIYF.

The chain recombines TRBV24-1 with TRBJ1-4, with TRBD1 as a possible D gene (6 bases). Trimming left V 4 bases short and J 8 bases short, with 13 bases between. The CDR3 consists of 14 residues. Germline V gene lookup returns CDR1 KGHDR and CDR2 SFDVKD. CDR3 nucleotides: TGTGCCACCAGTGAGTCCAGGGGAGTCGAAAAACTGTTTTTT. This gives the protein CATSESRGVEKLFF.

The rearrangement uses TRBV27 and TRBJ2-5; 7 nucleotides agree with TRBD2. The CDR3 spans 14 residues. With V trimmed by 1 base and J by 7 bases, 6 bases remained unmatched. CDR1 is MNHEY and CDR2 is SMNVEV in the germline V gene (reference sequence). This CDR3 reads CASSLYRGEVTQYF. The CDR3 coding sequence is TGTGCCAGCAGTTTATACCGGGGGGAGGTGACCCAGTACTTC.

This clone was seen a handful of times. DNA for the CDR3: TGTGCCAGCAGTGAAACACCCCAGGGGATTGTCGGCTACACCTTC. It is translated as CASSETPQGIVGYTF. J is TRBJ1-2 and V is TRBV6-1; maybe TRBD1 (6 bases). Germline V gene lookup returns CDR1 MNHNS and CDR2 SASEGT. The CDR3 is made up of 15 amino acids. V gave up 2 bases and J gave up 8 bases, with 18 bases separating them.

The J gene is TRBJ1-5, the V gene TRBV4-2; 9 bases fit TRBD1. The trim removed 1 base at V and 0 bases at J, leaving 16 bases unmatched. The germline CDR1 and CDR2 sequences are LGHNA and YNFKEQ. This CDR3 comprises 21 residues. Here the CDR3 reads CASSQATGTGTGFYSNQPQHF. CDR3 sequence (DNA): TGTGCCAGCAGCCAAGCAACCGGAACCGGGACAGGGTTCTATAGCAATCAGCCCCAGCATTTT.

In nucleotides, the CDR3 is TGCGCCAGCAGCCAATATCGAGGGAAACATGGCTACACCTTC. This encodes CASSQYRGKHGYTF. V and J are TRBV4-3 and TRBJ1-2; D is unresolved. This CDR3 contains 14 residues. The V gene lost 2 bases and the J gene lost 6 bases, with 13 bases spanning the gap. Germline CDR1 reads LGHNA; CDR2 reads YSLEER.

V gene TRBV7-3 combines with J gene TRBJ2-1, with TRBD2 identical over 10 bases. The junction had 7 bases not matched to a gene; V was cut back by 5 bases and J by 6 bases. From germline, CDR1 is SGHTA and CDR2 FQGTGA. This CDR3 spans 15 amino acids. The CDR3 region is CASSPPSGGVNEQFF. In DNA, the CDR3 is TGTGCCAGCAGCCCACCAAGCGGGGGGGTCAATGAGCAGTTCTTC.

The CDR3 protein is CASSNPGDTEAFF. The CDR3 DNA reads TGTGCCAGCAGTAATCCCGGGGACACTGAAGCTTTCTTT. The chain combines TRBV7-3 with TRBJ1-1; no reliable D call. The CDR3 is made up of 13 amino acids. Germline V gene sequence: CDR1 SGHTA, CDR2 FQGTGA. Trimming left V 6 bases short and J 3 bases short, with 11 bases between.

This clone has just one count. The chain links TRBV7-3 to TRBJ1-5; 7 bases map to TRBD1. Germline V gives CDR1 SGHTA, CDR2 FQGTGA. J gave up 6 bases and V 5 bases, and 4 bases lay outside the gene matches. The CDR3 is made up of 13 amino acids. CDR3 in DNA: TGTGCCAGCAGCCAGGGGGTCGGTCAGCCCCAGCATTTT. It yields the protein CASSQGVGQPQHF. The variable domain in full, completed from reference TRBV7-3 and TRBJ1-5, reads GAGVSQTPSNKVTEKGKYVELRCDPISGHTALYWYRQSLGQGPEFLIYFQGTGAADDSGLPNDRFFAVRPEGSVSTLKIQRTERGDSAVYLCASSQGVGQPQHFGDGTRLSIL.

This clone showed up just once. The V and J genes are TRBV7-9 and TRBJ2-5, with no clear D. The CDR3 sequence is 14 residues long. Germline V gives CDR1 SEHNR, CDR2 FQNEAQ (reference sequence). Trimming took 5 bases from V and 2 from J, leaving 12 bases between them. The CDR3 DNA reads TGTGCCAGCAGCCCTTCCCGAGAACAAGAGACCCAGTACTTC. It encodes CASSPSREQETQYF.

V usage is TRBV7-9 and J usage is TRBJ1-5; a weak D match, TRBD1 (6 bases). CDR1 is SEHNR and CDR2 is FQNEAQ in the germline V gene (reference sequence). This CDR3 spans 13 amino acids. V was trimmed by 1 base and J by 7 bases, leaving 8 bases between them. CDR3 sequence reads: CASSLGGQQPQHF. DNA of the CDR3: TGTGCCAGCAGCTTAGGGGGGCAGCAGCCCCAGCATTTT.